The entry below gives a single TCR beta chain sequence along with its context. Its antigen is as yet unknown. The record originates from a study of T-cell memory formation after mild COVID-19. Study-wide context: The TCR clusters were mostly specific to one donor. General study results and limits: Pre-infection memory showed some responding clones, and this suggested that cross-reactive memory joined. Clones that got smaller from day 15 to 85 had even CD4/CD8, while clones growing later tipped toward CD4+.

TCRdb passed the 5' RACE reads through MiXCR, listing each CDR3 protein once. The table includes a few hundred thousand distinct CDR3 sequences, 24% detected once. CDR1 and CDR2 from the germline V gene are SGHRS and YFSETQ. CDR3 length: 14 amino acids. Trimming took 4 bases from V and 4 from J, leaving 14 bases between them. The material sequenced was PBMCs or a T cell subset sorted from them (not recorded which). The source is an adult woman who had mild COVID-19 (a few samples of this study predate the infection). Cell type and time point are not known. V gene TRBV5-1 combines with J gene TRBJ1-2; D uncertain. CDR3 sequence: CASSPLTLTYGYTF. The CDR3 bases are TGCGCCAGCAGCCCCCTAACACTGACCTATGGCTACACCTTC.